This TCR beta chain comes out of a study of OX40 agonist ivuxolimab in advanced cancers. The study in broad terms: The costimulatory receptor OX40 (CD134) was targeted by ivuxolimab, a fully human IgG2 agonistic monoclonal antibody. Intravenous ivuxolimab was administered to patients every 2 weeks at six dose levels: 0.01, 0.1, 0.3, 1.5, 3 and 10 mg/kg. Among the roughly 50 dose-escalation patients, around 19 had hepatocellular carcinoma, around 15 melanoma, 9 renal cell carcinoma and 9 head and neck cancer. A male proportion of nearly 85% and a mean age of approximately 61 years, ranging from about 20 to 80, were recorded for the dose-escalation cohort. Patients were allowed to have had prior anti-PD-1, anti-PD-L1 or anti-CTLA-4 therapy, and approximately 40% of the dose-escalation patients had previously received checkpoint inhibitors. Partial responses were achieved by three dose-escalation patients, of whom one had hepatocellular carcinoma and two had cutaneous melanoma. The purpose of peripheral TCRbeta sequencing was to test whether ivuxolimab changed TCR sequence diversity and led to clonal T-cell expansion. The paper describes the monotherapy dose-escalation part (N ≈ 52 patients) of the phase I trial of ivuxolimab.

Results the study describes overall, beyond this receptor: In partial responders in the 0.1-3.0 mg/kg groups, normalized peripheral clonal expansion was found to be among the lowest, especially among CD8+ T cells. After ivuxolimab, CD8+ T cells had more expanded clones than CD4+ T cells on average. The antigen specificity of the peripheral T cells that underwent clonal expansion was not determined. Low levels of normalized T-cell clonal expansion were also seen in some patients who did not respond. At doses of 0.1 to 3.0 mg/kg, clonal expansion of both CD4+ and CD8+ T cells in blood was seen between baseline and week 6.

To note about this clone: What antigen it recognizes has not been identified. No much larger clone exists at a distance of one base, and base qualities are not known.

Genomic DNA was isolated from the sorted cells so that the TCRbeta CDR3 region could be sequenced. The immunoSEQ Assay was used to sequence the TCRbeta CDR3 regions. The table comes from immuneACCESS by way of TCRdb, which keeps in-frame sequences with V and J called. Part of the clones is missing from these tables; in studies checked, under half for an unresolved V gene and the rest for unknown reasons. This sample holds more than 100,000 clones; about 92% were observed only once. Roughly 1% of the sample comes from the top ten. The trial excluded patients who had a history of autoimmune disease or who were on systemic immunosuppression. Peripheral blood for TCR sequencing was drawn from every dose cohort at baseline, at cycle 4 day 1 and at cycle 7 day 1. The samples were taken from a phase I, first-in-human, multicenter, open-label dose-escalation trial of ivuxolimab. The trial enrolled adults with locally advanced or metastatic head and neck squamous cell, hepatocellular, melanoma or renal cell carcinoma. Before TCR sequencing, CD4+ T cells and CD8+ T cells were sorted from peripheral blood as separate populations.

Sequencing was performed on CD4+ or CD8+ T cells sorted from blood, taken in a trial of the OX40 agonist ivuxolimab. The source is an adult with an advanced solid tumor such as melanoma, head and neck, liver or kidney cancer.

DNA sequence: TGCGCCAGCAGCCCTCGACAGGGAGAGGCTAATTCACCCCTCCACTTT. It specifies CASSPRQGEANSPLHF. The chain is made from TRBV4-1 and TRBJ1-6; TRBD1 lines up with 7 middle nucleotides. Germline trimming amounts to 4 bases on V and 6 bases on J, with 9 as the count of junction bases outside the gene matches. Based on the germline V gene, the CDR1 and CDR2 sequences are MGHRA and YSYEKL. Reading from cysteine to phenylalanine, the CDR3 counts 16 amino acids. Just CDR3 DNA is preserved here, 48 bases in frame from base 1.